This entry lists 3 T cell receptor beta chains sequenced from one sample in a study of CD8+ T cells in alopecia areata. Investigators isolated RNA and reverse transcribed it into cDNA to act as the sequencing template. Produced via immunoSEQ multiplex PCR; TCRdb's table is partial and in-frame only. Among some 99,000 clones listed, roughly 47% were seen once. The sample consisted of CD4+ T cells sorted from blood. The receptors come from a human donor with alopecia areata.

CDR3 sequence reads: CASSLGPTWDEQFF. CDR3 nucleotides: TGTGCCAGCAGCTTAGGCCCGACGTGGGATGAGCAGTTCTTC. The rearrangement joins TRBV7-9 to TRBJ2-1, with no clear D. The CDR3 spans 14 residues. Germline CDR1 and CDR2: SEHNR and FQNEAQ (reference sequence). V lost 1 base, J lost 8 bases, and 12 bases lay in between.

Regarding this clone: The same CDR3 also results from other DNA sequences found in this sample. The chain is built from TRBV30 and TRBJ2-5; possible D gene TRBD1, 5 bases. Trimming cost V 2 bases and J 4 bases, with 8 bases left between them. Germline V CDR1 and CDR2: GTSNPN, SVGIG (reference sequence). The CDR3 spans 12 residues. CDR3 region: CAWSPQGETQYF. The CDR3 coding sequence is TGTGCCTGGAGTCCGCAGGGAGAGACCCAGTACTTC.

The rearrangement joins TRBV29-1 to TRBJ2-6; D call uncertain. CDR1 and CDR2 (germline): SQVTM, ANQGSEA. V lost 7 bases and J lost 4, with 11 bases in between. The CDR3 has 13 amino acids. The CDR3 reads CSAVVAGANVLTF. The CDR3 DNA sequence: TGCAGCGCCGTGGTGGCCGGGGCCAACGTCCTGACTTTC. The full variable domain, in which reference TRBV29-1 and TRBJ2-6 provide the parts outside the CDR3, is SAVISQKPSRDICQRGTSLTIQCQVDSQVTMMFWYRQQPGQSLTLIATANQGSEATYESGFVIDKFPISRPNLTFSTLTVSNMSPEDSSIYLCSAVVAGANVLTFGAGSRLTVL.